Listed below are T cell receptor beta chains from one sample, sequenced in a study of blood T cell repertoires in COVID-19. Data came from immunoSEQ multiplex PCR; TCRdb stores just in-frame clones and leaves some out. The table has fewer than 250,000 clones, roughly 85% seen once. Sequencing was carried out using peripheral blood. The receptors stem from a woman in her thirties or forties with active or convalescent COVID-19. Both conserved end residues are part of each CDR3. A D gene is named only where the DNA matches it firmly. Clone size is stated in some rows and not others, as once, few, many or a class when expanded.

D gene: NA
clone size: NA
J gene: TRBJ1-1
V gene: TRBV15
CDR3 protein: CATSRRTNTEAFF
CDR3 DNA: TGTGCCACCAGCAGACGTACTAACACTGAAGCTTTCTTT

D gene: TRBD1
clone size: NA
J gene: TRBJ1-5
V gene: TRBV7-9
CDR3 protein: CASSMKPTRGPSNQPQHF
CDR3 DNA: TGTGCCAGCAGCATGAAACCGACCAGGGGGCCTAGCAATCAGCCCCAGCATTTT

D gene: NA
clone size: NA
J gene: TRBJ1-2
V gene: TRBV19
CDR3 protein: CASSLRDRGHGYTF
CDR3 DNA: TGTGCCAGTAGTCTTCGTGACAGAGGCCATGGCTACACCTTC

D gene: NA
clone size: few
J gene: TRBJ2-5
V gene: TRBV29-1
CDR3 protein: CSVPRRGPQETQYF
CDR3 DNA: TGCAGCGTTCCTAGACGAGGGCCCCAAGAGACCCAGTACTTC

D gene: TRBD1
clone size: NA
J gene: TRBJ1-2
V gene: TRBV7-8
CDR3 protein: CASSFDRGRIGYTF
CDR3 DNA: TGTGCCAGCAGCTTCGACAGGGGGCGCATTGGCTACACCTTC

D gene: TRBD1
clone size: NA
J gene: TRBJ2-2
V gene: TRBV7-9
CDR3 protein: CASSLVQGARTGELFF
CDR3 DNA: TGTGCCAGCAGCTTAGTGCAGGGGGCGAGGACCGGGGAGCTGTTTTTT

D gene: NA
clone size: NA
J gene: TRBJ1-5
V gene: TRBV28
CDR3 protein: CASSLAGRPQHF
CDR3 DNA: TGTGCCAGCAGTTTAGCCGGGAGGCCCCAGCATTTT

D gene: NA
clone size: NA
J gene: TRBJ1-2
V gene: TRBV19
CDR3 protein: CASSMGDNRGYTF
CDR3 DNA: TGTGCCAGTAGTATGGGGGACAACCGTGGCTACACCTTC

D gene: TRBD1
clone size: NA
J gene: TRBJ1-2
V gene: TRBV19
CDR3 protein: CASSHAGTGGRNGYTF
CDR3 DNA: TGTGCCAGTAGTCACGCCGGGACAGGGGGCCGCAACGGCTACACCTTC

D gene: NA
clone size: once
J gene: TRBJ2-5
V gene: TRBV24-1
CDR3 protein: CATSALSEETQYF
CDR3 DNA: TGTGCCACCAGTGCCCTTTCGGAAGAGACCCAGTACTTC

D gene: NA
clone size: NA
J gene: TRBJ1-2
V gene: TRBV7-9
CDR3 protein: CASSLVGGSAFDYGYTF
CDR3 DNA: TGTGCCAGCAGCTTAGTTGGGGGCTCGGCGTTCGACTATGGCTACACCTTC

D gene: TRBD1
clone size: NA
J gene: TRBJ2-3
V gene: TRBV6-6
CDR3 protein: CASTPGGLSTDTQYF
CDR3 DNA: TGTGCCAGCACCCCAGGGGGTCTTAGCACAGATACGCAGTATTTT

D gene: NA
clone size: NA
J gene: TRBJ1-3
V gene: TRBV15
CDR3 protein: CATSRDPGTGNTIYF
CDR3 DNA: TGTGCCACCAGCAGAGATCCAGGAACTGGAAACACCATATATTTT

D gene: TRBD1
clone size: NA
J gene: TRBJ1-4
V gene: TRBV5-1
CDR3 protein: CASSPGQGGYNEKLFF
CDR3 DNA: TGCGCCAGCAGTCCCGGACAGGGAGGGTATAATGAAAAACTGTTTTTT

D gene: TRBD2
clone size: few
J gene: TRBJ2-7
V gene: TRBV4-2
CDR3 protein: CASSLTSGGAYEQYF
CDR3 DNA: TGTGCCAGCAGCCTAACTAGCGGGGGGGCCTACGAGCAGTACTTC

D gene: NA
clone size: NA
J gene: TRBJ2-1
V gene: TRBV6-6
CDR3 protein: CASSYSSYGNEQFF
CDR3 DNA: TGTGCCAGCAGTTACTCGAGCTACGGCAATGAGCAGTTCTTC

D gene: TRBD1
clone size: NA
J gene: TRBJ2-7
V gene: TRBV10-3
CDR3 protein: CAISTGQGSSYEQYF
CDR3 DNA: TGTGCCATCAGCACGGGACAGGGCAGCTCCTACGAGCAGTACTTC

D gene: NA
clone size: NA
J gene: TRBJ2-7
V gene: TRBV2
CDR3 protein: CASTPFTDRRGYEQYF
CDR3 DNA: TGTGCCAGCACTCCCTTTACGGACAGGAGGGGTTACGAGCAGTACTTC

D gene: NA
clone size: NA
J gene: TRBJ1-2
V gene: TRBV28
CDR3 protein: CASSFSQRGNGYTF
CDR3 DNA: TGTGCCAGCAGTTTTTCACAGAGGGGGAATGGCTACACCTTC

D gene: NA
clone size: NA
J gene: TRBJ1-2
V gene: TRBV11-3
CDR3 protein: CASSLPGLTYGYTF
CDR3 DNA: TGTGCCAGCAGCTTACCCGGACTGACCTATGGCTACACCTTC

D gene: NA
clone size: few
J gene: TRBJ1-1
V gene: TRBV13
CDR3 protein: CASSRGGRGGTEAFF
CDR3 DNA: TGTGCCAGCAGCCGAGGGGGTCGTGGAGGCACTGAAGCTTTCTTT

D gene: TRBD2
clone size: NA
J gene: TRBJ2-1
V gene: TRBV25-1
CDR3 protein: CASSESASGGSYNEQFF
CDR3 DNA: TGTGCCAGCAGTGAATCGGCTAGCGGGGGATCCTACAATGAGCAGTTCTTC